The entry below gives a single TCR beta chain sequence along with its context. This receptor's antigen is unknown. The input lacks base qualities; no much larger clone sits a single base away. Trimmed from V: 2 bases; trimmed from J: 0 bases; junction bases lacking a gene match: 6. Sequences SGHAT (CDR1) and FQNNGV (CDR2) are obtained from the germline V gene. The CDR3 measures 18 amino acids from cysteine to phenylalanine. Only the CDR3 region is kept as DNA, spanning 54 bases read in frame from base 1. Genomic DNA was isolated from the sorted cells so that the TCRbeta CDR3 region could be sequenced. The immunoSEQ Assay was used to sequence the TCRbeta CDR3 regions. In TCRdb, the immuneACCESS table is reduced to in-frame sequences with V and J assigned. These tables do not hold every clone; where another copy was compared, an unresolved V gene accounts for under half, and the others remain unexplained. This sample gives 63,000 or so clones in total; just over 85% of them show up just once. Clones ranked in the top ten supply approximately 2.5% of the sample.

The data derive from a study of OX40 agonist ivuxolimab in advanced cancers. Describing the broader study: The costimulatory receptor OX40 (CD134) was targeted by ivuxolimab, a fully human IgG2 agonistic monoclonal antibody. Intravenous ivuxolimab was administered to patients every 2 weeks at six dose levels: 0.01, 0.1, 0.3, 1.5, 3 and 10 mg/kg. Among the roughly 52 dose-escalation patients, around 20 had hepatocellular carcinoma, about 15 melanoma, 9 renal cell carcinoma and 9 head and neck cancer. The dose-escalation cohort was 82.7% male with a mean age of about 58 years, ranging from about 23 to 85. Patients were allowed to have had prior anti-PD-1, anti-PD-L1 or anti-CTLA-4 therapy, and 30% to 40% of the dose-escalation patients had been treated with checkpoint inhibitors. Partial responses occurred in three dose-escalation patients, of whom one had hepatocellular carcinoma and two had cutaneous melanoma. Peripheral TCRbeta sequencing was intended to test whether TCR sequence diversity was altered and clonal T-cell expansion was caused by ivuxolimab. The paper reports the monotherapy dose-escalation portion (N of about 50 patients) of the phase I ivuxolimab trial. General conclusions and limits of the study: On average, CD8+ T cells showed more expanded clones than CD4+ T cells after ivuxolimab. In partial responders in the 0.1-3.0 mg/kg groups, normalized peripheral clonal expansion was found to be among the lowest, especially among CD8+ T cells. The antigen specificity of the peripheral T cells that underwent clonal expansion was not determined. At doses from 0.1 to 3.0 mg/kg, clonal expansion was seen in both CD4+ and CD8+ blood T cells between baseline and week 6. Low levels of normalized T-cell clonal expansion were also seen in some nonresponding patients.

The trial excluded patients who had a history of autoimmune disease or were on systemic immunosuppression. Peripheral blood for TCR sequencing was drawn from every dose cohort at baseline, at cycle 4 day 1 and at cycle 7 day 1. Samples came from an open-label, multicenter, first-in-human phase I dose-escalation trial of ivuxolimab. Adults with locally advanced or metastatic melanoma, renal cell carcinoma, hepatocellular carcinoma or head and neck squamous cell carcinoma were enrolled in the trial. CD4+ and CD8+ T cells were sorted separately from peripheral blood before TCR sequencing. The chain is assembled from TRBV11-2 and TRBJ2-1; TRBD2 matches 11 bases in the middle. The clonotype comes from an adult with an advanced solid tumor such as melanoma, head and neck, liver or kidney cancer. This sample comprised CD4+ or CD8+ T cells sorted from blood, obtained in a trial of the OX40 agonist ivuxolimab. The DNA sequence is as follows: TGTGCCAGCAGCTTATTAGGCCTAGCGGGGGGCTCCTACAATGAGCAGTTCTTC. Protein translation: CASSLLGLAGGSYNEQFF.